A selection of T cell receptor beta chains follows, all from one sample in a study of blood T cells in healthy people across ages. Each CDR3 protein is one row after TCRdb ran MiXCR on the 5' RACE reads. The sample carries approximately 1,000,000 distinct CDR3 sequences, around two fifths recorded once. What was sequenced was blood. These receptors all come from a man aged 18 to 29 in good health. The CDR3 runs from the conserved cysteine through the conserved F or W. D genes are given only for firm matches. The size entry is marked missing in some rows and otherwise reads once, few, many or a size class.

V gene	D gene	J gene	clone size	CDR3 protein	CDR3 DNA
TRBV7-2	.	TRBJ1-2	.	CASGPWEGVNYGYTF	TGTGCCAGCGGACCGTGGGAGGGGGTTAACTATGGCTACACCTTC
TRBV20-1	.	TRBJ1-6	few	CSARVPGSGSPLHF	TGCAGTGCTAGAGTACCCGGTTCTGGGTCACCCCTCCACTTT
TRBV6-2/TRBV6-3	.	TRBJ1-1	few	CASRPPTTGGREAFF	TGTGCCAGCAGACCCCCTACGACAGGCGGACGAGAAGCTTTCTTT
TRBV27	TRBD1	TRBJ2-1	.	CASSFVRGHNEQFF	TGTGCCAGCAGTTTTGTCAGGGGGCACAATGAGCAGTTCTTC
TRBV9	.	TRBJ2-1	few	CASSAQPVNEQFF	TGTGCCAGCAGCGCCCAACCCGTCAATGAGCAGTTCTTC
TRBV13	.	TRBJ2-5	.	CASSLGAGRSGETQYF	TGTGCCAGCAGCTTAGGGGCGGGACGTAGTGGGGAGACCCAGTACTTC
TRBV15	.	TRBJ2-3	.	CATSSPDSYERADTQYF	TGTGCCACCAGCAGTCCCGATAGTTACGAGAGGGCGGATACGCAGTATTTT
TRBV27	TRBD1	TRBJ1-1	few	CATWLSGGLNTEAFF	TGTGCCACCTGGCTATCAGGGGGCCTGAACACTGAAGCTTTCTTT
TRBV14	.	TRBJ2-5	.	CASSLLPLGETQYF	TGTGCCAGCAGTCTACTTCCTTTGGGGGAGACCCAGTACTTC
TRBV12-3/TRBV12-4	TRBD2	TRBJ2-1	few	CASSPGGAGLYNEQFF	TGTGCCAGCAGTCCCGGGGGGGCCGGACTCTACAATGAGCAGTTCTTC
TRBV12-3/TRBV12-4	.	TRBJ1-2	.	CASSLGLGAGYGYTF	TGTGCCAGCAGTTTAGGTTTGGGGGCAGGCTATGGCTACACCTTC
TRBV20-1	.	TRBJ1-5	.	CSASPGGGGNQPQHF	TGCAGTGCTTCCCCAGGTGGCGGGGGCAATCAGCCCCAGCATTTT
TRBV24-1	.	TRBJ2-3	.	CATSDPRHLDTQYF	TGTGCCACCAGTGACCCTCGACACCTAGATACGCAGTATTTT
TRBV4-1	.	TRBJ2-7	few	CASSQDSRATYEQYF	TGCGCCAGCAGCCAAGACTCCAGGGCGACCTACGAGCAGTACTTC
TRBV2	.	TRBJ1-4	few	CASSVRDNEKLFF	TGTGCCAGCAGTGTCCGGGACAATGAAAAACTGTTTTTT
TRBV7-2	.	TRBJ1-5	.	CASSRSGSNQPQHF	TGTGCCAGCAGCCGATCCGGGAGCAATCAGCCCCAGCATTTT
TRBV5-1	TRBD1	TRBJ1-2	.	CASSSTGDHGYTF	TGCGCCAGCAGCTCTACAGGGGATCATGGCTACACCTTC
TRBV7-7	.	TRBJ2-3	few	CASSPPDGTDTQYF	TGTGCCAGCAGCCCGCCCGACGGCACAGATACGCAGTATTTT
TRBV12-3/TRBV12-4	TRBD1	TRBJ1-4	.	CASSVGRQGGELFF	TGTGCCAGCAGTGTAGGTAGACAGGGAGGGGAACTGTTTTTT
TRBV11-2	.	TRBJ1-1	.	CASSSRGVAGTEAFF	TGTGCCAGCAGCTCCCGCGGAGTCGCGGGCACTGAAGCTTTCTTT
TRBV5-1	TRBD1	TRBJ1-2	few	CASAGTGKAHGYTF	TGCGCCAGCGCCGGGACAGGGAAGGCTCATGGCTACACCTTC